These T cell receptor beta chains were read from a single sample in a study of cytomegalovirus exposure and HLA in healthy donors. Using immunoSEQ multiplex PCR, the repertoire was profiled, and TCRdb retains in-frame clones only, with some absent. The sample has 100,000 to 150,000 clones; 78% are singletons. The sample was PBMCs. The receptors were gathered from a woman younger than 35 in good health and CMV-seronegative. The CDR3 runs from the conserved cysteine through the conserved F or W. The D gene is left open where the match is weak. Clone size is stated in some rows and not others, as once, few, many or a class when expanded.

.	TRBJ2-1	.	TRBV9	CASSARAGPSYNEQFF	TGTGCCAGCAGCGCACGGGCGGGGCCGTCCTACAATGAGCAGTTCTTC
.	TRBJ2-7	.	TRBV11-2	CASSLDRAFDEQYF	TGTGCCAGCAGCTTAGACAGGGCTTTCGACGAGCAGTACTTC
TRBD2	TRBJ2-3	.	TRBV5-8	CASSLATSGSPDTQYF	TGTGCCAGCAGCTTGGCCACTAGCGGGAGCCCAGATACGCAGTATTTT
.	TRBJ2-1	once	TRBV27	CASSVLGGHNEQFF	TGTGCCAGCAGTGTGTTGGGGGGACACAATGAGCAGTTCTTC
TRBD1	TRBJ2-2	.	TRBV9	CASSVDRTGGTGELFF	TGTGCCAGCAGCGTAGATCGGACAGGGGGTACCGGGGAGCTGTTTTTT
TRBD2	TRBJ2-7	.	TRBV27	CASSLREGYEQYF	TGTGCCAGCAGTTTACGGGAGGGATACGAGCAGTACTTC
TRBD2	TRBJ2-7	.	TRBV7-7	CASSSGLAELYEQYF	TGTGCCAGCAGCTCAGGACTAGCGGAGCTCTACGAGCAGTACTTC
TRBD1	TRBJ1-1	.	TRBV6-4	CASSDRADAEAFF	TGTGCCAGTTCGGACAGGGCGGACGCTGAAGCTTTCTTT
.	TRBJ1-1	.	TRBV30	CAWSVTGMTEAFF	TGTGCCTGGAGTGTGACAGGAATGACTGAAGCTTTCTTT
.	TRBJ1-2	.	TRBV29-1	CSARTEGYTF	TGCAGCGCCAGGACTGAGGGCTACACCTTC
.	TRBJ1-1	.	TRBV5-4	CASSIVGGGMNTEAFF	TGTGCCAGCAGCATAGTAGGCGGGGGAATGAACACTGAAGCTTTCTTT
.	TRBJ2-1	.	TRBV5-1	CASSLSGGIKSGNEQFF	TGCGCCAGCAGCTTGTCTGGCGGGATTAAATCAGGGAATGAGCAGTTCTTC
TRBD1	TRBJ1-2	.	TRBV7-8	CASSFTGDYGYTF	TGTGCCAGCAGCTTTACAGGGGACTATGGCTACACCTTC
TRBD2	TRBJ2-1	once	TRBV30	CAWDPGLAGGPNEQFF	TGTGCCTGGGACCCGGGACTAGCGGGAGGGCCGAATGAGCAGTTCTTC
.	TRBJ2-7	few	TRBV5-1	CASSLSTSSYEQYF	TGCGCCAGCAGCTTGTCCACGAGCTCCTACGAGCAGTACTTC
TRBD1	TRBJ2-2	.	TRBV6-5	CASSLRQGFTGELFF	TGTGCCAGCAGTCTCCGACAGGGGTTCACCGGGGAGCTGTTTTTT
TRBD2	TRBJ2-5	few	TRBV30	CAWGGVGQETQYF	TGTGCCTGGGGGGGGGTGGGGCAAGAGACCCAGTACTTC
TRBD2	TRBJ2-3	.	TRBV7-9	CASSRAGTDTQYF	TGTGCCAGCAGCCGAGCGGGGACAGATACGCAGTATTTT